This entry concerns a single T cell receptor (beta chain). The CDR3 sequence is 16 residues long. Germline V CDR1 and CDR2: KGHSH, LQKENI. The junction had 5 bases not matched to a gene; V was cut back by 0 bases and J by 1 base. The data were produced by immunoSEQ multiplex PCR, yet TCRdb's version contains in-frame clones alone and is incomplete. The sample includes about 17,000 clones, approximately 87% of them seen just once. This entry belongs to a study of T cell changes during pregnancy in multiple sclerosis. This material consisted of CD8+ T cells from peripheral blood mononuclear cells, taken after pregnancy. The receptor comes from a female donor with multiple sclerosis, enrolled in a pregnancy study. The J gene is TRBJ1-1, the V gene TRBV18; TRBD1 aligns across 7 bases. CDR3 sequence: CASSPPGYRGNTEAFF. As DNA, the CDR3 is TGTGCCAGCTCACCACCAGGTTACAGGGGGAACACTGAAGCTTTCTTT.